The 14 T cell receptor beta chains presented below share a single source sample, sequenced in a study of PD-1 blockade in classical Hodgkin lymphoma. The data were produced by immunoSEQ multiplex PCR, yet TCRdb's version contains in-frame clones alone and is incomplete. The table lists over 60,000 clones, under 95% of them singletons. Time point: cycle 4 day 1 (C4D1), after less than 7 weeks of nivolumab. Every patient relapsed after autologous stem cell transplantation, and brentuximab vedotin exposure varied. The source was peripheral blood mononuclear cells (PBMCs), collected before the fourth cycle of nivolumab. The receptors stem from a human donor with classical Hodgkin lymphoma.

This chain uses TRBV25-1 with TRBJ1-4; the D is unclear. This CDR3 is 13 amino acids long. The germline gives CDR1 MGHDK, CDR2 SYGVNS. Trimming removed 1 base from V and 11 bases from J, with 11 bases in between. The CDR3, as DNA: TGTGCCAGCAGTGAATCATTAAGAGTGAAACTGTTTTTT. Its protein product is CASSESLRVKLFF.

V and J are TRBV5-1 and TRBJ1-1; D is possibly TRBD1 (6 bases). V lost 2 bases to trimming and J lost 4 bases, with 24 bases between them. Germline-derived CDR1 and CDR2 are SGHRS and YFSETQ. This CDR3 region has 18 residues. The CDR3 sequence: CASSLGASLRGWGTEAFF. The CDR3 DNA is TGCGCCAGCAGCTTAGGAGCGTCCCTCAGGGGCTGGGGCACTGAAGCTTTCTTT.

The V and J genes are TRBV10-3 and TRBJ2-2, with a tentative D call TRBD2 (6 bases). There are 15 residues in the CDR3. Between the trimmed V and J ends, which lost 6 bases and 6 bases, there was a span of 17 bases. Germline CDR1 ENHRY, CDR2 SYGVKD. The CDR3 nucleotides read TGTGCCATCAGGCGTGGGGGGTCGAATCCCGGGGAGCTGTTTTTT. This sequence encodes CAIRRGGSNPGELFF.

This rearrangement joins TRBV5-1 to TRBJ1-5, with D possibly being TRBD1 (5 bases). The CDR3 length is 15 residues. Germline lookup yields CDR1 SGHRS and CDR2 YFSETQ. V was cut by 4 bases and J by 4 bases, with 15 bases left in between. The CDR3 DNA sequence: TGCGCCAGCAGCCCCGGGGGGGAGCATAATCAGCCCCAGCATTTT. It codes for CASSPGGEHNQPQHF.

This chain joins TRBV10-1 and TRBJ1-2, with 11 nucleotides matching TRBD1. Trimming at V came to 8 bases and at J to 5 bases, leaving 7 bases not matched to a gene. Germline CDR1 is WNHNN and CDR2 is SYGVQD (reference sequence). The CDR3 contains 14 residues. The CDR3 nucleotides are TGCGCCAGCTCACCTGGGACAGGGGGGTATGGCTACACCTTC. It translates to CASSPGTGGYGYTF.

The chain joins TRBV7-8 to TRBJ2-7, with 8 bases aligning to TRBD1. With 6 bases clipped from V and 0 bases from J, the junction kept 4 bases outside the gene matches. Germline lookup yields CDR1 SGHVS and CDR2 FQNEAQ. CDR3 length: 14 residues. CDR3 in DNA: TGTGCCAGCAGACGACAGGGGAGCTCCTACGAGCAGTACTTC. It specifies CASRRQGSSYEQYF.

This clone was counted a single time. This chain links TRBV28 with TRBJ1-1, with D possibly being TRBD1 (6 bases). The CDR3 is 13 amino acids. CDR1 is MDHEN and CDR2 is SYDVKM in the germline V gene. V gave up 5 bases and J gave up 7 bases, with 14 bases separating them. Written as DNA, the CDR3 is TGTGCCAGCAGTCCGGGAGGGGGGGATGAAGCTTTCTTT. Encoded protein: CASSPGGGDEAFF.

This chain links TRBV11-2 with TRBJ1-1; D gene uncertain. The CDR3 runs to 15 residues. The germline V and J ends were trimmed by 1 base and 5 bases, with 14 bases remaining between them. The germline gives CDR1 SGHAT, CDR2 FQNNGV. The CDR3 here is CASSLARTPGTEAFF. The CDR3 nucleotides are TGTGCCAGCAGCTTAGCAAGGACCCCGGGGACTGAAGCTTTCTTT.

The chain uses TRBV18 and TRBJ2-3, with D perhaps matching TRBD2 (6 bases). The CDR3 runs to 15 residues. Per the germline V gene, CDR1 is KGHSH and CDR2 is LQKENI. Between the trimmed V and J ends, which lost 1 base and 1 base, there was a span of 9 bases. This CDR3 reads CASSPQGTRTDTQYF. CDR3 nucleotide sequence: TGTGCCAGCTCACCACAGGGGACTCGCACAGATACGCAGTATTTT.

The CDR3 DNA is TGCGCCAGCAGCTCCAAGACAGGGATCGCTGAAGCTTTCTTT. Residues: CASSSKTGIAEAFF. The V call is TRBV5-1, the J call TRBJ1-1, with TRBD1 identical over 7 bases. The CDR3 covers 14 residues. J was trimmed by 6 bases and V by 3 bases; bases with no gene match: 8. The germline V gene has CDR1 SGHRS and CDR2 YFSETQ.

The J gene is TRBJ2-7, the V gene TRBV13; D uncertain. CDR3 length: 14 residues. Germline V gene lookup returns CDR1 PRHDT and CDR2 FYEKMQ (reference sequence). The germline V and J ends were trimmed by 4 bases and 4 bases, with 14 bases remaining between them. CDR3 DNA sequence: TGTGCCAGCAGCTCCTCCGGGCCCGCGTACGAGCAGTACTTC. It codes for CASSSSGPAYEQYF.

The genes are TRBV12-5 and TRBJ2-3, with 7 bases identical to TRBD2. V trimming: 4 bases; J trimming: 2 bases; junction bases outside the gene matches: 6. Germline CDR1 reads LGHNT; CDR2 reads FRNRAP. This CDR3 spans 15 amino acids. The CDR3 DNA reads TGTGCTAGTGGTTCCGGGACTACCTCCACAGATACGCAGTATTTT. It yields the protein CASGSGTTSTDTQYF.

The genes are TRBV5-1 and TRBJ2-2, with D unresolved. The germline CDR1 and CDR2 sequences are SGHRS and YFSETQ. Deletions cut 2 bases from V and 1 base from J, with 6 bases between. The CDR3 totals 14 residues. The CDR3 DNA reads as TGCGCCAGCAGCTTCGAAGGGAACACCGGGGAGCTGTTTTTT. The encoded protein is CASSFEGNTGELFF.

There are a few counts of this clone. The chain recombines TRBV7-2 with TRBJ1-5; no definite D call. From germline, CDR1 is SGHTA and CDR2 FQGNSA. Trimming shortened V by 5 bases and J by 7 bases, and 12 bases separated the two germline ends. CDR3 length: 13 amino acids. CDR3 nucleotide sequence: TGTGCCAGCAGCCCCCTTTTAGACCAGCCCCAGCATTTT. This translates into CASSPLLDQPQHF.